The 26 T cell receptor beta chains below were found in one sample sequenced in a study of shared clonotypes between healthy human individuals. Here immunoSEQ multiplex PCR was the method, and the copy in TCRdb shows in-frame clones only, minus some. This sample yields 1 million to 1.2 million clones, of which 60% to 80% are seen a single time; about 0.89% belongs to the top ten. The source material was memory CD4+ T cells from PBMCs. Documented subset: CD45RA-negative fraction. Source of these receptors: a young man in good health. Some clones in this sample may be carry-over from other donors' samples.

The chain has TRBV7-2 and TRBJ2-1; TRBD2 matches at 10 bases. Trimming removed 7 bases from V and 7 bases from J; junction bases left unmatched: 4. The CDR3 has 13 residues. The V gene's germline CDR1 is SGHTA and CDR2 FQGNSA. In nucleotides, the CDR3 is TGTGCCAGCACTAGCGGGAGTTTAAATGAGCAGTTCTTC. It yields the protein CASTSGSLNEQFF.

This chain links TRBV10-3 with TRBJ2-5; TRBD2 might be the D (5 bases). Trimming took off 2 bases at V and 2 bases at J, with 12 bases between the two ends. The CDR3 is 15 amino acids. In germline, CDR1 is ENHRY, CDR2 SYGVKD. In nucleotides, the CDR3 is TGTGCCATCAGTGAGGGAGGTGGGAGACAAGAGACCCAGTACTTC. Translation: CAISEGGGRQETQYF.

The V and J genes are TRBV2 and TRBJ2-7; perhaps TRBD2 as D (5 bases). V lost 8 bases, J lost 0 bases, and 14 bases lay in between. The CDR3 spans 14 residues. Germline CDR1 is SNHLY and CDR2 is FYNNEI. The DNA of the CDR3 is TGTGCCAGCCGGTGGACTGGGAGCTCCTACGAGCAGTACTTC. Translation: CASRWTGSSYEQYF.

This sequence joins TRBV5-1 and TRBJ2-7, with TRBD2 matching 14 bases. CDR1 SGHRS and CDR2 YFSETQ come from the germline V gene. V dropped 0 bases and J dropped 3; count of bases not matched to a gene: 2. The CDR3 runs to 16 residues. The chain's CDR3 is CASSLGTSGRFYEQYF. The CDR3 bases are TGCGCCAGCAGCTTGGGGACTAGCGGGAGGTTCTACGAGCAGTACTTC. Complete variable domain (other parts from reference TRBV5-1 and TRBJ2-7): KAGVTQTPRYLIKTRGQQVTLSCSPISGHRSVSWYQQTPGQGLQFLFEYFSETQRNKGNFPGRFSGRQFSNSRSEMNVSTLELGDSALYLCASSLGTSGRFYEQYFGPGTRLTVT.

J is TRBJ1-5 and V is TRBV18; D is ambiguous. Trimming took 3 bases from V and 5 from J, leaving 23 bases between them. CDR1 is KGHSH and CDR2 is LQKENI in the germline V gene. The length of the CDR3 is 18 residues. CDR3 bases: TGTGCCAGCTCACCGTTGGGAATAGACGTCCAACTCCATCAGCCCCAGCATTTT. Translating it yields CASSPLGIDVQLHQPQHF.

The CDR3 region has the DNA TGTGCCAGCAGCTCCTTGGGGGAGGGGGAAGAGACCCAGTACTTC. Amino acids: CASSSLGEGEETQYF. This chain connects TRBV5-4 to TRBJ2-5; D is possibly TRBD2 (7 bases). The CDR3 totals 15 residues. Germline V CDR1 and CDR2: SGHNT, YYREEE (reference sequence). V dropped 3 bases and J dropped 3 bases, with 15 bases sitting between them.

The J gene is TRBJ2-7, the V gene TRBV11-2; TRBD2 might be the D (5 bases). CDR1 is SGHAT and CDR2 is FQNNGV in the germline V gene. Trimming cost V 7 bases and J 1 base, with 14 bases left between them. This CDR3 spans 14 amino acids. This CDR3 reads CASTTQPGSYEQYF. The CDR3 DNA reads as TGTGCCAGCACCACCCAACCGGGGTCCTACGAGCAGTACTTC.

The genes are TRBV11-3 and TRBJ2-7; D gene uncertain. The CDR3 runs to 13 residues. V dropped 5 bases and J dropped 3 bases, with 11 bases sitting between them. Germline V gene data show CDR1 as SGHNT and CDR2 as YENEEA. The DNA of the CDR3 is TGTGCCAGCAGCAAACTGGGAAACTACGAGCAGTACTTC. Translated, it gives CASSKLGNYEQYF.

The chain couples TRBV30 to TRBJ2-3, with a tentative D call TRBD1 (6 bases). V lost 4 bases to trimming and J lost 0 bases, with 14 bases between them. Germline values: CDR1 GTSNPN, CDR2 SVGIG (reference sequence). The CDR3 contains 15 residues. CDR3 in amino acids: CAWTKLDRSTDTQYF. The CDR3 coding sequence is TGTGCCTGGACCAAACTCGACAGGAGCACAGATACGCAGTATTTT.

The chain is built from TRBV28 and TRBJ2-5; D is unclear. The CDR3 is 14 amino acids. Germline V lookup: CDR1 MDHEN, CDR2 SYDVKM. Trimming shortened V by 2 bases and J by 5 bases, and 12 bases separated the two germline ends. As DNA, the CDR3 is TGTGCCAGCAGTTTACAGGCGGCGGATGAGACCCAGTACTTC. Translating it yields CASSLQAADETQYF.

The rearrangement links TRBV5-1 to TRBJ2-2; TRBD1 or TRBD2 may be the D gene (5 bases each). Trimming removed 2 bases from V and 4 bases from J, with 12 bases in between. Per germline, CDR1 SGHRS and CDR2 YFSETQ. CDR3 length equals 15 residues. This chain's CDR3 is CASSFAAGGTGELFF. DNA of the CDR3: TGCGCCAGCAGCTTTGCAGCTGGGGGCACCGGGGAGCTGTTTTTT. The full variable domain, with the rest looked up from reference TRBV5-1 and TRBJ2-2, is KAGVTQTPRYLIKTRGQQVTLSCSPISGHRSVSWYQQTPGQGLQFLFEYFSETQRNKGNFPGRFSGRQFSNSRSEMNVSTLELGDSALYLCASSFAAGGTGELFFGEGSRLTVL.

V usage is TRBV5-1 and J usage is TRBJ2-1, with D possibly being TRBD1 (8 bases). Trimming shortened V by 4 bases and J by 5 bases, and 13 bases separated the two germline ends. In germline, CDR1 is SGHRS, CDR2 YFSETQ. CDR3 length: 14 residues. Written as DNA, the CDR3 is TGCGCCAGCAGCGCACAGGGGGGGAACAATGAGCAGTTCTTC. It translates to CASSAQGGNNEQFF. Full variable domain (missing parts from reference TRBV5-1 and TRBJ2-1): KAGVTQTPRYLIKTRGQQVTLSCSPISGHRSVSWYQQTPGQGLQFLFEYFSETQRNKGNFPGRFSGRQFSNSRSEMNVSTLELGDSALYLCASSAQGGNNEQFFGPGTRLTVL.

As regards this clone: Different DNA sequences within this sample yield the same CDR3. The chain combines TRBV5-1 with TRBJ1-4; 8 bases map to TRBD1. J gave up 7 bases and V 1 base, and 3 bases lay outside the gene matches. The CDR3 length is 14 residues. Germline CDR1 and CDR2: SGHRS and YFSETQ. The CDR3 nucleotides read TGCGCCAGCAGCTTGATACAGGGGGGTGAAAAACTGTTTTTT. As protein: CASSLIQGGEKLFF.

The CDR3 DNA sequence: TGTGCCAGCAGCGTAGGTGAGGTCCTCTCTGGAAACACCATATATTTT. Translating it yields CASSVGEVLSGNTIYF. The chain couples TRBV9 to TRBJ1-3; unclear D gene. The V end lost 0 bases, the J end lost 0 bases, and 10 bases lay between the germline ends. CDR3 length: 16 amino acids. Germline V gene lookup returns CDR1 SGDLS and CDR2 YYNGEE. Based on the CDR3 plus reference TRBV9 and TRBJ1-3, the full variable domain is DSGVTQTPKHLITATGQRVTLRCSPRSGDLSVYWYQQSLDQGLQFLIQYYNGEERAKGNILERFSAQQFPDLHSELNLSSLELGDSALYFCASSVGEVLSGNTIYFGEGSWLTVV.

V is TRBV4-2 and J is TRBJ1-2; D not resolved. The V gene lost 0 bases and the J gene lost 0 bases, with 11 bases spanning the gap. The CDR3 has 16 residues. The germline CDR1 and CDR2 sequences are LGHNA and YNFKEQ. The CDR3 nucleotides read TGTGCCAGCAGCCAAGATGCAGGCAAATCTAACTATGGCTACACCTTC. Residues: CASSQDAGKSNYGYTF.

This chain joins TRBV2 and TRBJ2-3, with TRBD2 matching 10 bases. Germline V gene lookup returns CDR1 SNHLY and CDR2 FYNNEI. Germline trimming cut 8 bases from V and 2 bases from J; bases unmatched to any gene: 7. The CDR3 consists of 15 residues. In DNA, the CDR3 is TGTGCCAGCTTACGACTAGCGGGTATCACAGATACGCAGTATTTT. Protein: CASLRLAGITDTQYF.

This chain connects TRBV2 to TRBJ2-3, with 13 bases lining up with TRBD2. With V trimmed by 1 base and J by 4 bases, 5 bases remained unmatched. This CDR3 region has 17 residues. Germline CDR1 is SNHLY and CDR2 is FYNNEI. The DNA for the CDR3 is TGTGCCAGCAGTGAAGGGTCGACTAGCGGGAGGTCAGATACGCAGTATTTT. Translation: CASSEGSTSGRSDTQYF.

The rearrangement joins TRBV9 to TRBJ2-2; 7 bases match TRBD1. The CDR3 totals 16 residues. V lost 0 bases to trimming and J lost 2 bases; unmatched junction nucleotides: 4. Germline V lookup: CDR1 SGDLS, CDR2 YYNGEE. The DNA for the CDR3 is TGTGCCAGCAGCGTAGGGAGACAGGGTAACACCGGGGAGCTGTTTTTT. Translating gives CASSVGRQGNTGELFF.

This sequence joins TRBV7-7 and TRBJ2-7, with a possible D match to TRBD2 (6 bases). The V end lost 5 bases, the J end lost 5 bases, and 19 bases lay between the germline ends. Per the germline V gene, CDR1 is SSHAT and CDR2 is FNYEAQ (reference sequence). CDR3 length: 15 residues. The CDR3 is CASSKGASDSHEQYF. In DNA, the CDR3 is TGTGCCAGCAGCAAAGGAGCTAGCGATTCCCACGAGCAGTACTTC.

The CDR3 DNA reads TGTGCCAGTAGTGGGGGCCACCTATCCTACAATGAGCAGTTCTTC. Its translation is CASSGGHLSYNEQFF. The rearrangement joins TRBV19 to TRBJ2-1; possibly TRBD1 for D (6 bases). CDR3 size: 15 residues. With 5 bases removed from V and 1 base from J, the gap between germline ends came to 12 bases. Germline V gene sequence: CDR1 LNHDA, CDR2 SQIVND (reference sequence).

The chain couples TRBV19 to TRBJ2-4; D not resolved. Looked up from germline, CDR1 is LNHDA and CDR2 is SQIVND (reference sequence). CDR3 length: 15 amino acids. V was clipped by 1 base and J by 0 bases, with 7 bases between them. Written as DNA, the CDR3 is TGTGCCAGTAGTATAGGGAGTTTAGCCAAAAACATTCAGTACTTC. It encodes CASSIGSLAKNIQYF.

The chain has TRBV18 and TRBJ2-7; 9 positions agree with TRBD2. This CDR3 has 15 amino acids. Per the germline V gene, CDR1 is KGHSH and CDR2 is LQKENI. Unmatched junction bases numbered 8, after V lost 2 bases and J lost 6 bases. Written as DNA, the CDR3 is TGTGCCAGCTCACCATTAGCGGGAGATCGGGGCGAGCAGTACTTC. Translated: CASSPLAGDRGEQYF.

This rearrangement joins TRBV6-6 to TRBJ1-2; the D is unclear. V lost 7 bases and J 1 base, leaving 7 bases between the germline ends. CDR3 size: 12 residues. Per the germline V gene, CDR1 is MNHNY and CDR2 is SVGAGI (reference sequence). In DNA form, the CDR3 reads TGTGCCAGCACCCCCCTTAACTATGGCTACACCTTC. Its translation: CASTPLNYGYTF.

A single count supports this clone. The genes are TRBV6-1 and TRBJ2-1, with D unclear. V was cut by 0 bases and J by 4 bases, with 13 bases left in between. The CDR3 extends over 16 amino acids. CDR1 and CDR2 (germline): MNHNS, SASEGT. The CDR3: CASSEALHSIYNEQFF. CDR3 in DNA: TGTGCCAGCAGTGAAGCGCTTCACTCGATTTACAATGAGCAGTTCTTC.

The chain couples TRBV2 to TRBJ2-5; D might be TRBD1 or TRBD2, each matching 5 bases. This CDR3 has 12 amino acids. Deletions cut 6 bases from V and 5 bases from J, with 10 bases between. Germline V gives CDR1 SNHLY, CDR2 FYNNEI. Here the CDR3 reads CASSWGTETQYF. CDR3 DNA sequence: TGTGCCAGCAGCTGGGGGACCGAGACCCAGTACTTC.

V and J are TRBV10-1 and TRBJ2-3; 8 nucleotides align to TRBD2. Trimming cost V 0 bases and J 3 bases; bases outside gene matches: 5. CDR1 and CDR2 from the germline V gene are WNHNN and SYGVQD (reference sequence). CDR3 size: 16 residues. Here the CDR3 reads CASSESSAGGTDTQYF. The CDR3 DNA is TGCGCCAGCAGTGAGTCGTCGGCGGGGGGTACAGATACGCAGTATTTT.